The clone carrying this T cell receptor beta chain was observed a handful of times. The CDR3 regions of TCR beta were amplified from RNA transcripts. The TCR CDR3 first-round RT-PCR relied on the HTBI primer set. TCRdb itself ran the multiplex PCR reads through MiXCR, one entry per CDR3 protein. The sample includes around 580,000 distinct CDR3 sequences, 16% of them seen just once. The record originates from a study of T cells in Graves' hyperthyroidism and ophthalmopathy. Germline CDR1 and CDR2: DFQATT and SNEGSKA (reference sequence). The CDR3 is 16 amino acids. V was pared by 6 bases and J by 6 bases, with 13 bases of the junction left unmatched.

V gene TRBV20-1 combines with J gene TRBJ2-1; 11 positions match TRBD2. This TCR derives from a woman aged 18-29 years with Graves' hyperthyroidism. Sequencing was performed on blood. CDR3 nucleotide sequence: TGCAGTGCAAACGACCCTAGCGGGAGGCCGGGCAATGAGCAGTTCTTC. It yields the protein CSANDPSGRPGNEQFF.